This entry describes one T cell receptor beta chain. Its specificity is unknown. The source of the sample is a study of PD-L1 blockade in urothelial cancer. Background on the study: Beginning at some point between 2013 and 2014, patients received atezolizumab, given as 1,200 mg intravenously every 3 weeks. The study recovered a median of about 140,000 T cells per blood sample.

Here immunoSEQ multiplex PCR was the method, and the copy in TCRdb shows in-frame clones only, minus some. This table has 87,000 or so clones, around 83% appearing once. Time point denoted: pretreatment peripheral blood. Samples were collected from each patient before treatment and during treatment. Each patient gave between 1 and 8 of them in total. CDR3 length: 12 residues. V lost 5 bases, J lost 6 bases, and 2 bases stayed unmatched. Per germline, CDR1 SGHVS and CDR2 FQNEAQ. Overall study results and limits: Lower than median blood TCR clonality before treatment predicted better survival.

The TCR comes from a man between 60 and 75 years old with urothelial cancer. The rearrangement uses TRBV7-8 and TRBJ2-3; 7 nucleotides line up with TRBD1. Source: PBMCs, taken around atezolizumab (anti-PD-L1) treatment. CDR3 protein: CASSPQGDTQYF. The CDR3 DNA reads TGTGCCAGCAGCCCACAGGGGGATACGCAGTATTTT.